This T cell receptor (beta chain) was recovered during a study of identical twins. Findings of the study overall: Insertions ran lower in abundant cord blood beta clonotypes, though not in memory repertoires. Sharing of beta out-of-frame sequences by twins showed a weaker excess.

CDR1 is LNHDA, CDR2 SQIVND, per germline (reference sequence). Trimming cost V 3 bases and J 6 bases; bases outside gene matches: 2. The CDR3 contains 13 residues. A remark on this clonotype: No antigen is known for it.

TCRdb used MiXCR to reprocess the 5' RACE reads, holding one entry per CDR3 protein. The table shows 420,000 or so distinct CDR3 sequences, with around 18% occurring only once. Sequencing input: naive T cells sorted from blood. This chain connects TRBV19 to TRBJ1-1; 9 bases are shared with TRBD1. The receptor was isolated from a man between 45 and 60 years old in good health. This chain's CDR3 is CASSIGQGPEAFF. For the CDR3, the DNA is TGTGCCAGTAGTATTGGACAGGGGCCTGAAGCTTTCTTT.